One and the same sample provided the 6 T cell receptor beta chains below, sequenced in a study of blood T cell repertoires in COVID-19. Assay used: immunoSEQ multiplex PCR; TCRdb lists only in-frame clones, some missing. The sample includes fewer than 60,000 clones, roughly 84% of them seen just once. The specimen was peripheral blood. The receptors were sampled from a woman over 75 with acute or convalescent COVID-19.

CDR3 loop: CASSAGAYEQYF. In DNA, the CDR3 is TGTGCCAGCAGCGCGGGGGCTTACGAGCAGTACTTC. V gene TRBV7-2 combines with J gene TRBJ2-7, with D possibly TRBD2 on 7 matching bases. Trimming removed 5 bases from V and 4 bases from J, with 9 bases in between. The CDR3 length is 12 residues. Germline V gene data show CDR1 as SGHTA and CDR2 as FQGNSA.

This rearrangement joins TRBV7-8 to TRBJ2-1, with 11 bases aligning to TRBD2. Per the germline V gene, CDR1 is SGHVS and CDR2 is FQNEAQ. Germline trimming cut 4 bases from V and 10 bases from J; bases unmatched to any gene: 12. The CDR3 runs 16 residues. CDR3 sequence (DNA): TGTGCCAGCAGCTCGCCGGGACTAGCGGCCGCTCGCGAGCAGTTCTTC. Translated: CASSSPGLAAAREQFF. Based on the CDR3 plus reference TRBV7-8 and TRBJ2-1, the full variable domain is GAGVSQSPRYKVAKRGQDVALRCDPISGHVSLFWYQQALGQGPEFLTYFQNEAQLDKSGLPSDRFFAERPEGSVSTLKIQRTQQEDSAVYLCASSSPGLAAAREQFFGPGTRLTVL.

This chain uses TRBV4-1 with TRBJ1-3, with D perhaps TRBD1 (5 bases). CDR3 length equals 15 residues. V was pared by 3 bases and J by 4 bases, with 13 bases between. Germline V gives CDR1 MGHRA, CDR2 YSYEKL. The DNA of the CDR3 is TGCGCCAGCAGCCAGGGCCAGGGCACAGGAAACACCATATATTTT. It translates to CASSQGQGTGNTIYF.

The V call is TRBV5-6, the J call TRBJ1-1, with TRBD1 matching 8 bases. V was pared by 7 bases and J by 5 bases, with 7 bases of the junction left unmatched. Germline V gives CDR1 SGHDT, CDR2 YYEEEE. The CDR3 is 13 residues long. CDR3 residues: CASHQTGGTEAFF. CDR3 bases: TGTGCCAGCCACCAAACAGGGGGTACTGAAGCTTTCTTT.

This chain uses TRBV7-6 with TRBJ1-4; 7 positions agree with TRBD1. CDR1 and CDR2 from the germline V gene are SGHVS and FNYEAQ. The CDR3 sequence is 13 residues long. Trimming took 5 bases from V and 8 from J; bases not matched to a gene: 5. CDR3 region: CASSTYRGEKLFF. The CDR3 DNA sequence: TGTGCCAGCAGCACGTACAGGGGCGAAAAACTGTTTTTT.

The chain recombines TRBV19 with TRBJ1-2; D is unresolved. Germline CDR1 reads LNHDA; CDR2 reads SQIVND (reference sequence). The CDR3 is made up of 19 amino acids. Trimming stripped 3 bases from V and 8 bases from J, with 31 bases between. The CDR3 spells CASSMSLAGFSASGDGYTF. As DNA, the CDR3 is TGTGCCAGTAGTATGTCCCTTGCAGGTTTTTCCGCCAGTGGTGACGGCTACACCTTC.